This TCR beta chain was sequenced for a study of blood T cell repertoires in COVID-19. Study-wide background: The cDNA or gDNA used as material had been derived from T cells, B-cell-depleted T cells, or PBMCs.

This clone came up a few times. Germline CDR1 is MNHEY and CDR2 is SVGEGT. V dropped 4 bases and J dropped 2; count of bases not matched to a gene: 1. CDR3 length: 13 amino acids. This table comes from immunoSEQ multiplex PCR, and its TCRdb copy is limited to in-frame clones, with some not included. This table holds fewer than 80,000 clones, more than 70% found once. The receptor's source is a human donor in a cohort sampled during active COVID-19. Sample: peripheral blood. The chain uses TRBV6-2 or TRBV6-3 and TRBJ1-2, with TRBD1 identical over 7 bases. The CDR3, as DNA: TGTGCCAGCAGTTCGGGACAGAACTATGGCTACACCTTC. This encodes CASSSGQNYGYTF.